Listed below are T cell receptor beta chains from one sample, sequenced in a study of regulatory T cells in long-lasting Graves disease. Each CDR3 protein is one row after TCRdb ran MiXCR on the multiplex PCR reads. Here the sample spans about 300,000 distinct CDR3 sequences, around a fifth being singletons. The sequencing here drew on peripheral blood mononuclear cells (PBMCs), taken when the disease was refractory, from a patient treated with antithyroid drugs. These receptors were obtained from a female donor with Graves disease. Each CDR3 is given with its conserved first and last residue. The D gene is left open where the match is weak. Size is stated for part of the rows, as once, few or many counts, or as a class when the clone is expanded.

size,J,D,V,CDR3,DNA
few,TRBJ1-2,.,TRBV7-9,CASSPDASYGYTF,TGTGCCAGCAGCCCCGACGCGAGCTATGGCTACACCTTC
many,TRBJ2-7,.,TRBV2,CASSREFEQYF,TGTGCCAGCAGCAGGGAGTTCGAGCAGTACTTC
many,TRBJ1-4,.,TRBV28,CASSPPKRLQTNEKLFF,TGTGCCAGCAGCCCCCCTAAGCGATTGCAGACTAATGAAAAACTGTTTTTT
few,TRBJ2-7,TRBD2,TRBV2,CASRGGGAQGAYEQYF,TGTGCCAGCAGGGGGGGGGGTGCTCAGGGAGCCTACGAGCAGTACTTC
.,TRBJ1-5,.,TRBV19,CASTLTSLNQPRHF,TGTGCCAGTACCCTAACTTCCCTCAATCAGCCCCGGCATTTT
.,TRBJ2-1,TRBD2,TRBV9,CASVNGLADRYNEQFF,TGTGCCAGCGTAAATGGGCTAGCGGACCGTTACAATGAGCAGTTCTTC
many,TRBJ2-7,TRBD1,TRBV3-1,CASSRDPPGGQYF,TGTGCCAGCAGCCGGGACCCACCAGGGGGGCAGTACTTC
.,TRBJ1-2,.,TRBV7-2,CASSLGGGFSGYTF,TGTGCCAGCAGCTTAGGGGGGGGTTTCTCTGGCTACACCTTC
many,TRBJ1-1,.,TRBV12-3/TRBV12-4,CASSPREGGGGTEAFF,TGTGCCAGCAGTCCTCGGGAGGGCGGCGGGGGCACTGAAGCTTTCTTT
many,TRBJ1-1,.,TRBV6-1,CASSRQHTEAFF,TGTGCCAGCAGTCGACAGCACACTGAAGCTTTCTTT
.,TRBJ2-2,TRBD2,TRBV7-2,CASSPGLASVGELFF,TGTGCCAGCAGCCCCGGACTAGCCAGCGTGGGGGAGCTGTTTTTT
.,TRBJ1-2,.,TRBV27,CASSLFPGNYGYTF,TGTGCCAGCAGTTTATTTCCAGGGAACTATGGCTACACCTTC
.,TRBJ1-3,.,TRBV2,CASSRVRGGNTIYF,TGTGCCAGCAGTCGGGTCAGGGGAGGAAACACCATATATTTT
few,TRBJ2-7,TRBD2,TRBV7-2,CASSLAPTTSGRPSYEQYF,TGTGCCAGCAGCTTAGCGCCTACGACTAGCGGGAGACCCTCCTACGAGCAGTACTTC
few,TRBJ2-5,.,TRBV7-3,CASSSTSFETQYF,TGTGCCAGCAGCTCAACTAGTTTCGAGACCCAGTACTTC
many,TRBJ2-7,.,TRBV28,CASSFPDGRYEQYF,TGTGCCAGCAGTTTTCCGGACGGGCGCTACGAGCAGTACTTC
.,TRBJ2-2,.,TRBV7-2,CASSLRINTGELFF,TGTGCCAGCAGCTTACGCATTAACACCGGGGAGCTGTTTTTT
few,TRBJ2-5,.,TRBV6-2/TRBV6-3,CASSLFGSLGQETQYF,TGTGCCAGCAGTTTATTCGGGAGCCTCGGACAAGAGACCCAGTACTTC
.,TRBJ1-5,.,TRBV12-3/TRBV12-4,CASSPHLSNQPQHF,TGTGCCAGCAGTCCCCATCTAAGCAATCAGCCCCAGCATTTT
many,TRBJ2-2,.,TRBV12-3/TRBV12-4,CASSSGAGVAGELFF,TGTGCCAGCAGTTCAGGGGCGGGGGTCGCCGGGGAGCTGTTTTTT
many,TRBJ2-6,.,TRBV7-2,CASSLASGANVLTF,TGTGCCAGCAGCCTAGCCTCTGGGGCCAACGTCCTGACTTTC
.,TRBJ1-2,.,TRBV7-9,CASSLTPGGEGSYGYTF,TGTGCCAGCAGCTTAACTCCTGGCGGAGAAGGGTCCTATGGCTACACCTTC
few,TRBJ2-5,TRBD1,TRBV7-2,CASSLGGQTEETQYF,TGTGCCAGCAGCTTAGGGGGACAGACGGAAGAGACCCAGTACTTC
.,TRBJ2-1,TRBD2,TRBV5-1,CASSPEPGLAGGVMGNEQFF,TGCGCCAGCAGTCCCGAGCCGGGACTAGCGGGAGGGGTGATGGGCAATGAGCAGTTCTTC
many,TRBJ2-5,TRBD2,TRBV7-2,CASSFMGALAGSETQYF,TGTGCCAGCAGCTTTATGGGGGCGCTAGCGGGGTCAGAGACCCAGTACTTC
many,TRBJ2-7,.,TRBV3-1,CASSPDYAHLYF,TGTGCCAGCAGCCCGGACTATGCCCATTTGTACTTC
.,TRBJ2-7,.,TRBV7-2,CASSRDPGGYEQYF,TGTGCTAGCAGCCGAGACCCTGGAGGCTACGAGCAGTACTTC
once,TRBJ2-1,.,TRBV6-2/TRBV6-3,CASSAPRSRQFF,TGTGCCAGCAGCGCCCCCCGTTCAAGGCAGTTCTTC
few,TRBJ2-5,TRBD1,TRBV29-1,CSVAGGGQETQYF,TGCAGCGTAGCAGGGGGCGGTCAAGAGACCCAGTACTTC
many,TRBJ1-6,.,TRBV27,CASSYSRTEGSPLHF,TGTGCCAGCAGCTACTCGCGTACAGAAGGTTCACCCCTCCACTTT
.,TRBJ2-5,.,TRBV7-2,CASSLGARTVSGQETQYF,TGTGCCAGCAGCTTAGGGGCCCGGACAGTTTCGGGCCAAGAGACCCAGTACTTC